The rows below give T cell receptor beta chains drawn from one sample of a study of sequential checkpoint blockade in melanoma. Method: immunoSEQ multiplex PCR; TCRdb's copy keeps in-frame clones and lacks some. The table shows thousands of clones, with approximately 22% occurring only once. Sample: tumor tissue (inferred from file names), taken from a patient given nivolumab and ipilimumab in sequence. All receptors derive from a human donor with melanoma. Both conserved end residues are part of each CDR3. A D gene is named only where the DNA matches it firmly. Size values are once, few and many counts, or a class for expanded clones, and some rows have none.

J gene,V gene,D gene,clone size,CDR3 protein,CDR3 DNA
TRBJ2-3,TRBV11-3,-,medium-sized,CASSSTSIPLDTQYF,TGTGCCAGCAGCTCAACTAGCATCCCTTTAGATACGCAGTATTTT
TRBJ2-1,TRBV18,TRBD2,-,CASSPPGLANNEQFF,TGTGCCAGCTCACCACCGGGACTAGCGAACAATGAGCAGTTCTTC
TRBJ1-4,TRBV18,-,-,CASSPRVNLNEKLFF,TGTGCCAGCTCACCACGCGTAAACCTTAATGAAAAACTGTTTTTT
TRBJ1-2,TRBV6-7,-,many,CASWGAYGYTF,TGTGCCTCTTGGGGGGCTTATGGCTACACCTTC
TRBJ2-1,TRBV28,-,-,CASRGLLASNEQFF,TGTGCCAGCAGGGGATTATTAGCCTCTAATGAGCAGTTCTTC
TRBJ2-1,TRBV11-3,-,few,CASSLGGRVSVDEQFF,TGTGCCAGCAGCTTAGGTGGCAGGGTCAGTGTGGATGAGCAGTTCTTC
TRBJ1-4,TRBV5-1,-,few,CASRRTDSNEKLFF,TGCGCCAGCAGGAGGACAGACAGTAATGAAAAACTGTTTTTT
TRBJ2-5,TRBV11-3,-,-,CASSPGRGSWTQYF,TGTGCCAGCAGCCCCGGACGGGGCTCTTGGACCCAGTACTTC
TRBJ2-3,TRBV11-3,-,many,CASSPLGMGSTDTQYF,TGTGCCAGCTCCCCTCTGGGGATGGGAAGCACAGATACGCAGTATTTT
TRBJ1-5,TRBV19,-,-,CASSIESHYEPQHF,TGTGCCAGTAGTATAGAAAGCCACTATGAGCCCCAGCATTTT
TRBJ1-2,TRBV11-3,TRBD1,few,CASSSGQPANYGYTF,TGTGCCAGCAGCTCGGGACAGCCAGCTAACTATGGCTACACCTTC